This TCR beta chain was recovered during a study of graft-versus-host responses after intestinal transplantation. Study as a whole: Transplant types were multivisceral, liver-intestinal, or isolated intestinal. The recipients all started with anti-thymocyte globulin induction and then took tacrolimus and steroids for roughly 3 years. Broader study findings: The study found high graft-versus-host to host-versus-graft clonal ratios in allografts of patients with graft-donor T cell macrochimerism.

This clone was picked up a small number of times. Antigen: not known. Trimming cost V 5 bases and J 3 bases, with 16 bases left between them. The CDR3 sequence is 15 residues long. The V gene's germline CDR1 is MNHNS and CDR2 SASEGT. Clones were sequenced by immunoSEQ multiplex PCR, and TCRdb holds only the in-frame ones, with some missing. This repertoire shows 65,000 to 85,000 clones, 87% found once; its top ten account for over 7%. The TCR comes from a human donor who was the organ donor for an intestinal transplant. This chain uses TRBV6-1 with TRBJ1-2, with D tentatively TRBD1 (5 bases). The specimen was unstimulated CD8+ T cells sorted from spleen or lymph node cells, collected before transplant. The CDR3 sequence is CASSSGTSLYYGYTF. The CDR3 nucleotides read TGTGCCAGCAGTTCCGGGACGTCTCTCTACTATGGCTACACCTTC.